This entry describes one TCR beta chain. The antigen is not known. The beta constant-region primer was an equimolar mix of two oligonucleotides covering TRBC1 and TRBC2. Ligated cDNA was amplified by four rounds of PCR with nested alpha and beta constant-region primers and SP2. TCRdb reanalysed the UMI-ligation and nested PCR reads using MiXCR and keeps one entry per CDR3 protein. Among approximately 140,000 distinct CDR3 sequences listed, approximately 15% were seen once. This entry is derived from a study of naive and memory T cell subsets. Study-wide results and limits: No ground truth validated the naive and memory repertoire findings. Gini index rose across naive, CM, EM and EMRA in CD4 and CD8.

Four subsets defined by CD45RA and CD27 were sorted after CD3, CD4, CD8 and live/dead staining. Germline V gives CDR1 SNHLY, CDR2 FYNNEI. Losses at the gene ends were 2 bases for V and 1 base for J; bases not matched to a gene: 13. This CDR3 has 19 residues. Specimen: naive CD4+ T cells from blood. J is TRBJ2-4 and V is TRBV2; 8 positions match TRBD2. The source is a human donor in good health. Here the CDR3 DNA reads TGTGCCAGCAGTGAATTTGGGGTTAGCGGGATCAAGGCCAAAAACATTCAGTACTTC. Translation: CASSEFGVSGIKAKNIQYF.